A single sample is the source of the 28 T cell receptor beta chains below, sequenced in a study of shared clonotypes between healthy human individuals. Libraries were prepared by immunoSEQ multiplex PCR; TCRdb keeps only in-frame clonotypes and omits some of them. The sample includes more than 1,200,000 clones, approximately 98.5% seen only once; the top ten take roughly 0.35%. The material sequenced was naive CD4+ T cells sorted from blood. Subset: CD45RA+ positively selected. The receptors stem from a man aged 25-45 years in good health.

V is TRBV5-1 and J is TRBJ2-7, with 7 bases that match TRBD1. TRBJ2-5 explains the end of the DNA better; the J call may be wrong. CDR1 is SGHRS and CDR2 is YFSETQ in the germline V gene. CDR3 size: 14 residues. CDR3 DNA sequence: TGCGCCAGCAGCCCGACAGGGTTAGTTAAGACCCAGTACTTC. It specifies CASSPTGLVKTQYF.

This clone appeared once. V is TRBV19 and J is TRBJ1-5; a weak D match, TRBD1 (6 bases). The CDR3 is 14 residues long. V was trimmed by 6 bases and J by 3 bases, leaving 12 bases between them. CDR1 LNHDA and CDR2 SQIVND come from the germline V gene (reference sequence). In nucleotides, the CDR3 is TGTGCCAGTAGCACCGACAGGATCAATCAGCCCCAGCATTTT. It is translated as CASSTDRINQPQHF.

This chain joins TRBV10-3 and TRBJ2-3, with D possibly TRBD2 on 7 matching bases. Germline loops: CDR1 ENHRY, CDR2 SYGVKD. CDR3 length: 15 amino acids. V gave up 8 bases and J gave up 2 bases, with 17 bases separating them. CDR3 amino acids: CAIGGAGTITDTQYF. CDR3 DNA sequence: TGTGCCATCGGGGGGGCTGGGACTATCACAGATACGCAGTATTTT.

Only one count was recorded for this clone. The chain couples TRBV2 to TRBJ2-1; D tentatively fits TRBD1 or TRBD2 (5 bases each). Germline V gene data show CDR1 as SNHLY and CDR2 as FYNNEI. Trimming stripped 8 bases from V and 1 base from J, with 15 bases between. The CDR3 extends over 15 amino acids. The CDR3 DNA reads as TGTGCCAGCGGGGCTAGCCCAAATTCCTACAATGAGCAGTTCTTC. The encoded protein is CASGASPNSYNEQFF.

The chain joins TRBV5-1 to TRBJ2-7; D remains ambiguous. The CDR3 sequence is 14 residues long. V was cut by 7 bases and J by 2 bases, with 16 bases left in between. The V gene's germline CDR1 is SGHRS and CDR2 YFSETQ. CDR3 sequence reads: CASAYQVTTYEQYF. CDR3 DNA: TGCGCCAGCGCCTACCAGGTCACTACCTACGAGCAGTACTTC. Complete variable domain (other parts from reference TRBV5-1 and TRBJ2-7): KAGVTQTPRYLIKTRGQQVTLSCSPISGHRSVSWYQQTPGQGLQFLFEYFSETQRNKGNFPGRFSGRQFSNSRSEMNVSTLELGDSALYLCASAYQVTTYEQYFGPGTRLTVT.

This chain links TRBV2 with TRBJ2-3, with a weak D call TRBD1 (5 bases). V lost 11 bases to trimming and J lost 0 bases, with 15 bases between them. CDR3 size: 14 residues. CDR1 is SNHLY and CDR2 is FYNNEI in the germline V gene. CDR3 sequence (DNA): TGTGCCTGCCGAACAGGCTTAAGCACAGATACGCAGTATTTT. This gives the protein CACRTGLSTDTQYF.

Turning to this clone: Additional DNA sequences in this sample encode the identical CDR3. This chain joins TRBV6-1 and TRBJ2-7; 10 bases line up with TRBD1. Germline V gene sequence: CDR1 MNHNS, CDR2 SASEGT. The CDR3 sequence is 14 residues long. Trimming at V came to 6 bases and at J to 0 bases, leaving 2 bases not matched to a gene. The CDR3 sequence is CASSRDRGSYEQYF. Here the CDR3 DNA reads TGTGCCAGCAGCCGGGACAGGGGCTCCTACGAGCAGTACTTC.

CDR3 sequence: CASSHLGADTGELFF. DNA for the CDR3: TGTGCCAGCAGCCACCTAGGGGCCGACACCGGGGAGCTGTTTTTT. The V and J genes are TRBV11-2 and TRBJ2-2; weak D call: TRBD1 (5 bases). This CDR3 comprises 15 residues. CDR1 SGHAT and CDR2 FQNNGV come from the germline V gene. Trimming took 5 bases from V and 3 from J, leaving 13 bases between them.

This clone was seen once. The chain couples TRBV5-1 to TRBJ2-7; 11 bases agree with TRBD2. The germline gives CDR1 SGHRS, CDR2 YFSETQ. The CDR3 totals 15 residues. After removal of 0 bases from V and 4 bases from J, the junction contained 3 bases not matched to a gene. In nucleotides, the CDR3 is TGCGCCAGCAGCTTGGGGACTAGCGGGTTATACGAGCAGTACTTC. It codes for CASSLGTSGLYEQYF.

In DNA form, the CDR3 reads TGTGCCAGCAGTGCAAAACAGGGTGTAAATGAAAAACTGTTTTTT. This translates into CASSAKQGVNEKLFF. The chain is built from TRBV6-6 and TRBJ1-4; D possibly corresponds to TRBD1 (6 bases). This CDR3 contains 15 residues. The V end was cut by 5 bases, the J end by 5 bases, with 15 bases between. Per the germline V gene, CDR1 is MNHNY and CDR2 is SVGAGI (reference sequence).

V gene TRBV6-6 combines with J gene TRBJ1-2; D unclear. Trimming removed 2 bases at V and 0 bases at J, with 13 bases between. CDR3 length: 16 residues. Per germline, CDR1 MNHNY and CDR2 SVGAGI (reference sequence). The CDR3 sequence: CASSYTNRATNYGYTF. CDR3 bases: TGTGCCAGCAGTTACACCAACCGGGCGACTAACTATGGCTACACCTTC.

This rearrangement joins TRBV5-1 to TRBJ2-1; 13 nucleotides agree with TRBD2. V lost 4 bases, J lost 0 bases, and 4 bases stayed unmatched. The CDR3 is 17 residues long. Germline V lookup: CDR1 SGHRS, CDR2 YFSETQ. CDR3 sequence: CASSTGTSGISYNEQFF. CDR3 coding DNA: TGCGCCAGCAGCACCGGGACTAGCGGGATCTCCTACAATGAGCAGTTCTTC.

The rearrangement joins TRBV11-2 to TRBJ2-2, with TRBD2 matching over 9 bases. J lost 0 bases, V lost 1 base, and 6 bases had no gene match. Germline CDR1 reads SGHAT; CDR2 reads FQNNGV. This CDR3 contains 18 residues. In nucleotides, the CDR3 is TGTGCCAGCAGCTTAGTTGCGGGAGGGTTCGCGAACACCGGGGAGCTGTTTTTT. This codes for CASSLVAGGFANTGELFF. Full variable domain (missing parts from reference TRBV11-2 and TRBJ2-2): EAGVAQSPRYKIIEKRQSVAFWCNPISGHATLYWYQQILGQGPKLLIQFQNNGVVDDSQLPKDRFSAERLKGVDSTLKIQPAKLEDSAVYLCASSLVAGGFANTGELFFGEGSRLTVL.

The CDR3 loop is CASSLGPGLKETQYF. DNA of the CDR3: TGCGCCAGCAGCTTGGGGCCAGGACTAAAAGAGACCCAGTACTTC. This chain connects TRBV5-1 to TRBJ2-5, with a weak D call TRBD2 (6 bases). This CDR3 is built from 15 residues. The germline V gene encodes CDR1 SGHRS and CDR2 YFSETQ. The ends were cut back, 0 bases at V and 3 bases at J, with 12 bases in the middle.

About this clone itself: Other DNA sequences in the same sample also yield this CDR3. The V call is TRBV5-1, the J call TRBJ2-3, with a weak D call TRBD1 (6 bases). The V gene's germline CDR1 is SGHRS and CDR2 YFSETQ. The CDR3 contains 15 residues. Trimming took 0 bases from V and 0 from J, leaving 8 bases between them. DNA of the CDR3: TGCGCCAGCAGCTTGGCAGGGGTTAGCACAGATACGCAGTATTTT. It encodes CASSLAGVSTDTQYF.

Details on this clone: Additional DNA sequences in this sample encode the identical CDR3. DNA for the CDR3: TGTGCCATCAGCGGAGACCGAAACTATGGCTACACCTTC. This gives the protein CAISGDRNYGYTF. This chain joins TRBV10-3 and TRBJ1-2; D is ambiguous. CDR1 and CDR2 from the germline V gene are ENHRY and SYGVKD. V was clipped by 6 bases and J by 2 bases, with 10 bases between them. The CDR3 is 13 residues long.

CDR3 nucleotide sequence: TGCGCCAGCAGCTTGGATGGGACAGATTACTACGAGCAGTACTTC. Protein: CASSLDGTDYYEQYF. The V and J genes are TRBV5-1 and TRBJ2-7; the match to TRBD1 covers 7 bases. The CDR3 is 15 amino acids. CDR1 and CDR2 from the germline V gene are SGHRS and YFSETQ. V shed 0 bases, J shed 3 bases, and the junction held 6 bases outside the gene matches.

The CDR3 reads CASSPEGARAHNEQFF. DNA of the CDR3: TGTGCCAGCAGCCCCGAGGGGGCTAGAGCGCACAATGAGCAGTTCTTC. The V gene is TRBV4-2, the J gene TRBJ2-1; TRBD1 matches at 7 bases. V was pared by 4 bases and J by 5 bases, with 11 bases of the junction left unmatched. Germline CDR1 is LGHNA and CDR2 is YNFKEQ. CDR3 length equals 16 residues.

This chain uses TRBV5-6 with TRBJ1-1; 7 positions match TRBD1. The CDR3 consists of 16 residues. Germline-derived CDR1 and CDR2 are SGHDT and YYEEEE. V shed 3 bases and J 1 base; nucleotides not matched to a gene: 9. Here the CDR3 DNA reads TGTGCCAGCAGCTCCAGCATAAGGACAGGGAACACTGAAGCTTTCTTT. It is translated as CASSSSIRTGNTEAFF.

V is TRBV15 and J is TRBJ2-5; D may be TRBD2 (6 bases). V dropped 7 bases and J dropped 1 base, with 13 bases sitting between them. Germline V gene sequence: CDR1 LNHNV, CDR2 YYDKDF (reference sequence). CDR3 length equals 14 residues. The CDR3 sequence is CATTREPAQETQYF. CDR3 nucleotide sequence: TGTGCCACCACTCGGGAGCCGGCCCAAGAGACCCAGTACTTC.

The chain uses TRBV6-8 and TRBJ2-7; TRBD2 matches at 13 bases. V lost 9 bases, J lost 3 bases, and 8 bases stayed unmatched. Germline assignment: CDR1 MNHGY and CDR2 SAAAGT. The CDR3 spans 15 residues. CDR3 nucleotides: TGTGCCAGGGGACTAGCGGGGTTTAAATACTACGAGCAGTACTTC. Amino acids: CARGLAGFKYYEQYF.

The chain joins TRBV28 to TRBJ2-5; D unresolved. CDR1 is MDHEN, CDR2 SYDVKM, per germline. The CDR3 covers 14 residues. V lost 4 bases to trimming and J lost 5 bases, with 14 bases between them. The CDR3 region is CASSSLGVGETQYF. As DNA, the CDR3 is TGTGCCAGCAGTTCGCTTGGGGTCGGGGAGACCCAGTACTTC.

With respect to this clone: This CDR3 is also generated by other DNA sequences in the sample. The chain links TRBV28 to TRBJ2-7, with D possibly being TRBD2 (6 bases). Per germline, CDR1 MDHEN and CDR2 SYDVKM. The CDR3 sequence is 12 residues long. V lost 6 bases, J lost 4 bases, and 10 bases lay in between. The chain's CDR3 is CASRQGGYEQYF. CDR3 DNA: TGTGCCAGCAGGCAGGGAGGTTACGAGCAGTACTTC.

CDR3 region: CASSPLGGRVGDEQYF. The CDR3 DNA follows: TGTGCCAGCTCACCCCTAGGCGGGAGGGTAGGTGACGAGCAGTACTTC. This chain joins TRBV18 and TRBJ2-7; 9 bases fit TRBD2. The CDR3 has 16 amino acids. V lost 3 bases and J lost 5; bases outside the gene matches: 11. The germline gives CDR1 KGHSH, CDR2 LQKENI.

As regards this clone: The identical CDR3 is also encoded by other nucleotide sequences in the sample. The rearrangement links TRBV5-6 to TRBJ2-5; D is undetermined. Germline CDR1 and CDR2: SGHDT and YYEEEE. The CDR3 spans 13 residues. V lost 0 bases to trimming and J lost 0 bases, with 3 bases between them. CDR3 coding DNA: TGTGCCAGCAGCTTGGCGGACCAAGAGACCCAGTACTTC. This translates into CASSLADQETQYF.

The V call is TRBV7-9, the J call TRBJ2-1; 7 positions match TRBD2. Germline V CDR1 and CDR2: SEHNR, FQNEAQ (reference sequence). J gave up 9 bases and V 1 base, and 12 bases lay outside the gene matches. The CDR3 length is 16 residues. CDR3 sequence: CASSLVVGGPMSEQFF. The DNA of the CDR3 is TGTGCCAGCAGCTTAGTTGTGGGAGGGCCGATGAGTGAGCAGTTCTTC.

The chain has TRBV4-1 and TRBJ1-5, with 7 bases that match TRBD1. The CDR3 extends over 16 amino acids. The V segment lost 3 bases and the J segment 2 bases; nucleotides outside the gene matches: 7. In germline, CDR1 is MGHRA, CDR2 YSYEKL. The CDR3 sequence is CASSHETGVGNQPQHF. In DNA, the CDR3 is TGCGCCAGCAGCCACGAAACAGGGGTGGGCAATCAGCCCCAGCATTTT.

The chain joins TRBV29-1 to TRBJ1-1; 7 bases line up with TRBD1. V trimming: 3 bases; J trimming: 7 bases; junction bases outside the gene matches: 14. From germline, CDR1 is SQVTM and CDR2 ANQGSEA. This CDR3 is built from 15 residues. The CDR3 loop reads CSVDRTGGGGYEAFF. CDR3 nucleotides: TGCAGCGTTGATCGGACAGGAGGAGGGGGCTATGAAGCTTTCTTT.